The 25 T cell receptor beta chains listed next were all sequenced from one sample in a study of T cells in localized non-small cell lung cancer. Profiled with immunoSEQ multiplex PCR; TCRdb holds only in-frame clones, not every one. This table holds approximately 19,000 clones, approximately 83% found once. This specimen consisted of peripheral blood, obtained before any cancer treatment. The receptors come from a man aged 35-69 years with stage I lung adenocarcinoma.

The CDR3 DNA follows: TGTGCCAGCACCCCCCGGAGGGTGCCTAACTATGGCTACACCTTC. This translates into CASTPRRVPNYGYTF. The chain has TRBV7-8 and TRBJ1-2; D ambiguous. V lost 7 bases, J lost 0 bases, and 15 bases lay in between. Per germline, CDR1 SGHVS and CDR2 FQNEAQ. This CDR3 region has 15 residues.

The CDR3 nucleotides are TGTGCCAGCAGCCCTCCTAACCAGGGCCCCCCCGATGAAAAACTGTTTTTT. This translates into CASSPPNQGPPDEKLFF. The chain combines TRBV28 with TRBJ1-4; a possible D gene is TRBD1 (5 bases). The CDR3 length is 17 residues. Germline V gene sequence: CDR1 MDHEN, CDR2 SYDVKM. V dropped 6 bases and J dropped 6 bases, with 23 bases sitting between them. The full variable domain, its missing parts supplied by reference TRBV28 and TRBJ1-4, is DVKVTQSSRYLVKRTGEKVFLECVQDMDHENMFWYRQDPGLGLRLIYFSYDVKMKEKGDIPEGYSVSREKKERFSLILESASTNQTSMYLCASSPPNQGPPDEKLFFGSGTQLSVL.

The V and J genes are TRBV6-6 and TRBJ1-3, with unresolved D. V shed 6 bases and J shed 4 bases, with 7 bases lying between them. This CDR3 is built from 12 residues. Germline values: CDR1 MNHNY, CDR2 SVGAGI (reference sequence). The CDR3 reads CASRAAGNTIYF. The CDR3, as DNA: TGTGCCAGCAGGGCAGCCGGAAACACCATATATTTT.

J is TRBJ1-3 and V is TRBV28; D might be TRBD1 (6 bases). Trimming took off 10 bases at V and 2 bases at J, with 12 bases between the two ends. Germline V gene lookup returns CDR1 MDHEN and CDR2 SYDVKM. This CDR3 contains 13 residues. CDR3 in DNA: TGTGCCACCGAAGACAGGACTGGAAACACCATATATTTT. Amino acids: CATEDRTGNTIYF.

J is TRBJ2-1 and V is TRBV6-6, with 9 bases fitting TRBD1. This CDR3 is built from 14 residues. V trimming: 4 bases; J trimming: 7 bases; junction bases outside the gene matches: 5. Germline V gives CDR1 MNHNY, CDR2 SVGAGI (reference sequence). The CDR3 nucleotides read TGTGCCAGCAGTTTACAGGGGGCGGTTAATGAGCAGTTCTTC. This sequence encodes CASSLQGAVNEQFF.

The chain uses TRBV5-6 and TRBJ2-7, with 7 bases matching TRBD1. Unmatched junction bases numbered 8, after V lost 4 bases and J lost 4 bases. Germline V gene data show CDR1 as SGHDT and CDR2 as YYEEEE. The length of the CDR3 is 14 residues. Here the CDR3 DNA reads TGTGCCAGCAGCCGACAGGGTGTAGGGTACGAGCAGTACTTC. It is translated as CASSRQGVGYEQYF. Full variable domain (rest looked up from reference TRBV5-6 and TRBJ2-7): DAGVTQSPTHLIKTRGQQVTLRCSPKSGHDTVSWYQQALGQGPQFIFQYYEEEERQRGNFPDRFSGHQFPNYSSELNVNALLLGDSALYLCASSRQGVGYEQYFGPGTRLTVT.

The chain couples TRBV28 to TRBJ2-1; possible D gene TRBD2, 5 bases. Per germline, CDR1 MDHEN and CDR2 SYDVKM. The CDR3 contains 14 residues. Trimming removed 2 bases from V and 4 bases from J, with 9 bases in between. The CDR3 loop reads CASSLELGYNEQFF. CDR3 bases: TGTGCCAGCAGTTTAGAACTAGGGTACAATGAGCAGTTCTTC.

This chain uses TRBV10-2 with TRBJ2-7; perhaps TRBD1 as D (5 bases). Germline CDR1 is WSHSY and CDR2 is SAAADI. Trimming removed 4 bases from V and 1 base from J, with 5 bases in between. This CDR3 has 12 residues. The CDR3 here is CASSGQSYEQYF. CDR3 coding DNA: TGCGCCAGCAGTGGACAGTCCTACGAGCAGTACTTC.

The CDR3 loop reads CASSPMTSGKTYEQYF. CDR3 coding DNA: TGCGCCAGCAGCCCTATGACTAGCGGGAAAACCTACGAGCAGTACTTC. This chain links TRBV4-1 with TRBJ2-7; TRBD2 aligns across 11 bases. The CDR3 has 16 residues. The germline V gene encodes CDR1 MGHRA and CDR2 YSYEKL. The trim removed 4 bases at V and 2 bases at J, leaving 7 bases unmatched.

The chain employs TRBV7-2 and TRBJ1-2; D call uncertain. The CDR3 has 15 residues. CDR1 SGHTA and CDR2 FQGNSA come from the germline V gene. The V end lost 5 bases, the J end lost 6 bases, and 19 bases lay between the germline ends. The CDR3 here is CASSGRRTESDGYTF. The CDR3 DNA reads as TGTGCCAGCAGCGGACGAAGGACCGAGAGTGATGGCTACACCTTC.

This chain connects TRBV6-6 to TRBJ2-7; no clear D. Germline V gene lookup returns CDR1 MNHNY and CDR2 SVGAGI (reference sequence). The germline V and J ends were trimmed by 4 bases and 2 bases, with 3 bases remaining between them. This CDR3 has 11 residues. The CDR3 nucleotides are TGTGCCAGCAGTTTGCCCTACGAGCAGTACTTC. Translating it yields CASSLPYEQYF.

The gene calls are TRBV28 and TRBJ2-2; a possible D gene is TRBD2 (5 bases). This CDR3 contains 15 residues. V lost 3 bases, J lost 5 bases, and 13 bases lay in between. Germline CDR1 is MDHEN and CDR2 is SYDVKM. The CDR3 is CASSFFLATTGELFF. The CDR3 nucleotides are TGTGCCAGCAGTTTCTTTCTAGCCACTACCGGGGAGCTGTTTTTT.

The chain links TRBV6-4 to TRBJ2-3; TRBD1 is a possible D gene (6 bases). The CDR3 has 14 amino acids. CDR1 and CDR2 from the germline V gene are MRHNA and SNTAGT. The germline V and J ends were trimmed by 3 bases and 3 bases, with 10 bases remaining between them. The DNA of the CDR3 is TGTGCCAGCAGTGAAGGCCAGGGGACAGATACGCAGTATTTT. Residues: CASSEGQGTDTQYF.

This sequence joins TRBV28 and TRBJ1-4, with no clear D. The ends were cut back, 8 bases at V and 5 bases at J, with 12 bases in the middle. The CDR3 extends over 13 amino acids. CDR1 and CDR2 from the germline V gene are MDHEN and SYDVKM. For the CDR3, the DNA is TGTGCCAGCTCGGGTGCCGACAATGAAAAACTGTTTTTT. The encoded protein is CASSGADNEKLFF.

The CDR3 region is CASSPGTSLADTQYF. CDR3 sequence (DNA): TGTGCCAGCAGCCCCGGGACTAGCTTAGCAGATACGCAGTATTTT. The chain recombines TRBV6-6 with TRBJ2-3; 9 bases map to TRBD2. The germline V gene has CDR1 MNHNY and CDR2 SVGAGI (reference sequence). CDR3 length: 15 amino acids. Trimming cost V 6 bases and J 4 bases; bases outside gene matches: 8.

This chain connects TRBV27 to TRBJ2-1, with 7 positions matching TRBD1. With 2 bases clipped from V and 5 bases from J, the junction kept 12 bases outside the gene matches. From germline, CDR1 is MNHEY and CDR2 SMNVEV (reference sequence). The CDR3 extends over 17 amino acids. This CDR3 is CASSLIARRGYHNEQFF. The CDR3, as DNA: TGTGCCAGCAGTTTAATAGCCCGCAGGGGGTATCACAATGAGCAGTTCTTC.

The chain's CDR3 is CASSQDDRGPDGYTF. In DNA, the CDR3 is TGCGCCAGCAGCCAAGATGACAGGGGGCCAGATGGCTACACCTTC. The chain uses TRBV4-1 and TRBJ1-2, with 10 bases fitting TRBD1. J lost 6 bases, V lost 0 bases, and 4 bases had no gene match. This CDR3 comprises 15 residues. Germline CDR1 reads MGHRA; CDR2 reads YSYEKL.

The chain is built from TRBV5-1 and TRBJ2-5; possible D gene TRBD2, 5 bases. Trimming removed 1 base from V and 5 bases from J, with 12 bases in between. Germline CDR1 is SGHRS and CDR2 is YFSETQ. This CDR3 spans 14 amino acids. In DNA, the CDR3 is TGCGCCAGCAGCTTGTGGCGGGCTAGGGAGACCCAGTACTTC. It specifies CASSLWRARETQYF.

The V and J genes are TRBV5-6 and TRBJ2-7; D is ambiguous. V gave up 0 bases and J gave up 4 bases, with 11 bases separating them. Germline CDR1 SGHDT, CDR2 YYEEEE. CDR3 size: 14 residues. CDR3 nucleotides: TGTGCCAGCAGCTTGGAAGGGATGAGGTACGAGCAGTACTTC. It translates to CASSLEGMRYEQYF.

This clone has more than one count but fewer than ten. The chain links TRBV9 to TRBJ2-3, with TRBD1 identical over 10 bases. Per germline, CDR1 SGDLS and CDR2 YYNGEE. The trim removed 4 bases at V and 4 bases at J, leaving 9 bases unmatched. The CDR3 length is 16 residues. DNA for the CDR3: TGTGCCAGCAGCCCACCGGGACAGGGGACGTCAGATACGCAGTATTTT. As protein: CASSPPGQGTSDTQYF.

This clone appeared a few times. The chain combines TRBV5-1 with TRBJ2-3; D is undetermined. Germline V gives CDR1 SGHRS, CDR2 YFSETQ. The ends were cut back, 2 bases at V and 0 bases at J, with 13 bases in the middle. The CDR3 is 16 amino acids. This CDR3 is CASSFDVFHSTDTQYF. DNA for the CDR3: TGCGCCAGCAGCTTTGACGTCTTCCATAGCACAGATACGCAGTATTTT.

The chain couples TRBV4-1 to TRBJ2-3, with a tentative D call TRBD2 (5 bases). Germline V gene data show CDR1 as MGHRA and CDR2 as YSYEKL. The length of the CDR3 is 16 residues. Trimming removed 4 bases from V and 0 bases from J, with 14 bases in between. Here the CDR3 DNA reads TGCGCCAGCAGCCGAACCACAAGCGGTAGCACAGATACGCAGTATTTT. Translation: CASSRTTSGSTDTQYF.

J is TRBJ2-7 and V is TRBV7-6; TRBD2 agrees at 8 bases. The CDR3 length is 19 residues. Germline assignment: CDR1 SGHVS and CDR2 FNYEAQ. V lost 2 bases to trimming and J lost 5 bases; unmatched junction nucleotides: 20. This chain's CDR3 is CASSLSLRVGGGLLHEQYF. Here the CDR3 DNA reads TGTGCCAGCAGCTTATCCCTGAGAGTCGGGGGGGGACTGCTCCACGAGCAGTACTTC.

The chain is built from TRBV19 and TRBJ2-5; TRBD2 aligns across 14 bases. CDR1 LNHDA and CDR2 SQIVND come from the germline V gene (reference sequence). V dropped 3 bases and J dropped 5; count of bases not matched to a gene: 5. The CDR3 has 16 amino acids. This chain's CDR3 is CASSIRTSGRSETQYF. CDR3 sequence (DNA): TGTGCCAGTAGTATCCGGACTAGCGGGAGGTCGGAGACCCAGTACTTC.

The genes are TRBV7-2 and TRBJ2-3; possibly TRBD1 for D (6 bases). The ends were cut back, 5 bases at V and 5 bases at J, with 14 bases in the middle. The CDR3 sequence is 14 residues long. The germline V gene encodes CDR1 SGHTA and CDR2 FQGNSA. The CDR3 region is CASSLMGAGDTQYF. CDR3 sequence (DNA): TGTGCCAGCAGCCTCATGGGGGCTGGAGATACGCAGTATTTT.